This T cell receptor (beta chain) originates from a study of molecular identifiers for immune sequencing clone quantification. The overall study: Replicates involved a five-way split of RNA from 20,000 or 100,000 naive CD8 cells, with sequencing of four.

Study-wide results and caveats: The study found clones above 20 RNA copies held over 97% of effector molecules and under 1% in naive cells.

Sorted inputs of 20,000 to 1,000,000 cells, with 10%, 30% or 50% RNA, yielded naive CD8 libraries. This clonotype occurred many times. Its cognate antigen is unknown. Germline CDR1 DFQATT, CDR2 SNEGSKA (reference sequence). Trimming took off 6 bases at V and 3 bases at J, with 11 bases between the two ends. The CDR3 length is 13 residues. Bulk TCR libraries used previously described methods and listed TCR primers. Each CDR3 protein gets one entry after TCRdb re-called the PCR reads with MiXCR. The table records 250,000 to 400,000 distinct CDR3 sequences, about 21% of them present only once. This TCR was recovered from a human donor in good health. Some libraries in this study had Jurkat cell RNA spiked in. What was sequenced was naive CD8+ T cells from blood, with Jurkat cell RNA spiked in. Subset reported: FACS-sorted CD8+CD4-CCR7+CD45RA+ naive T cells. The chain uses TRBV20-1 and TRBJ2-2; D possibly corresponds to TRBD2 (5 bases). The CDR3 sequence: CSAGDGDTGELFF. Here the CDR3 DNA reads TGCAGTGCCGGGGATGGGGACACCGGGGAGCTGTTTTTT.